Listed below are T cell receptor beta chains from one sample, sequenced in a study of T cell responses to AZD1222 COVID-19 vaccine. Profiling relied on immunoSEQ multiplex PCR, and the TCRdb table lists in-frame clones only, not all of them. This table holds more than 150,000 clones, about 91% found once. Specimen: peripheral blood, collected on day 0 of AZD1222 vaccination. Receptors were obtained from an adult in good health. CDR3s include the opening cysteine and the closing phenylalanine or tryptophan. Fields, in order: J gene, D gene, clone size, V gene, CDR3 protein, CDR3 DNA. D genes are given only for firm matches. The size entry is marked missing in some rows and otherwise reads once, few, many or a size class.

TRBJ2-2 | . | . | TRBV21-1 | CASSNRLSNTGIAGELFF | TGTGCCAGCAGCAACCGACTTTCAAATACAGGGATAGCCGGGGAGCTGTTTTTT
TRBJ2-3 | TRBD2 | . | TRBV18 | CASSPRVVLGGSPDTQYF | TGTGCCAGCTCACCTCGCGTGGTCCTAGGCGGGAGCCCAGATACGCAGTATTTT
TRBJ2-5 | . | . | TRBV18 | CASSPTGAAPKETQYF | TGTGCCAGCTCACCTACCGGGGCAGCCCCTAAAGAGACCCAGTACTTC
TRBJ1-4 | . | . | TRBV30 | CAWSVRGRGLEKLFF | TGTGCCTGGAGTGTACGAGGCAGGGGACTCGAAAAACTGTTTTTT
TRBJ2-6 | . | . | TRBV5-1 | CASSFGIGANVLTF | TGCGCCAGCAGCTTTGGGATTGGGGCCAACGTCCTGACTTTC
TRBJ2-3 | . | . | TRBV7-2 | CASSLISSGVSTDTQYF | TGTGCCAGCAGCTTAATAAGCTCAGGGGTTTCCACAGATACGCAGTATTTT
TRBJ2-1 | TRBD2 | . | TRBV6-2/TRBV6-3 | CASSYLAASYNEQFF | TGTGCCAGCAGTTACCTAGCGGCGTCCTACAATGAGCAGTTCTTC
TRBJ2-7 | TRBD2 | . | TRBV30 | CAWIVAGGAYEQYF | TGTGCCTGGATCGTGGCGGGAGGGGCCTACGAGCAGTACTTC
TRBJ1-2 | TRBD1 | . | TRBV11-1 | CASSRQGNGYTF | TGTGCCAGCAGCCGACAGGGGAATGGCTACACCTTC
TRBJ1-2 | TRBD1 | . | TRBV19 | CASRHKQGAENYGYTF | TGTGCCAGTAGGCACAAACAGGGGGCGGAAAACTATGGCTACACCTTC
TRBJ2-3 | . | . | TRBV11-2 | CASSLPTDTQYF | TGTGCCAGCAGCTTACCCACAGATACGCAGTATTTT
TRBJ2-1 | TRBD2 | . | TRBV7-9 | CASSVAGTYQFF | TGTGCCAGCAGCGTAGCGGGAACTTACCAGTTCTTC
TRBJ2-2 | . | . | TRBV30 | CAWSQIRGGELFF | TGTGCCTGGAGTCAGATAAGGGGAGGGGAGCTGTTTTTT
TRBJ2-2 | . | . | TRBV20-1 | CSASDVTGELFF | TGCAGTGCTAGTGACGTCACCGGGGAGCTGTTTTTT
TRBJ1-6 | . | . | TRBV6-1 | CASSEGVRNSPLHF | TGTGCCAGCAGTGAGGGGGTCCGTAATTCACCCCTCCACTTT
TRBJ2-7 | . | . | TRBV6-5 | CASSYLAGLSYEQYF | TGTGCCAGCAGTTATCTCGCGGGCCTCTCCTACGAGCAGTACTTC
TRBJ2-5 | TRBD1 | . | TRBV24-1 | CATRTGGPTSQYF | TGTGCCACCAGGACAGGGGGCCCCACGTCCCAGTACTTC
TRBJ1-5 | . | . | TRBV28 | CASSSGGGLGQPQHF | TGTGCCAGCAGTTCCGGCGGGGGGTTGGGTCAGCCCCAGCATTTT
TRBJ2-1 | TRBD2 | . | TRBV7-2 | CASSSPRNPGLVIYEQFF | TGTGCCAGCAGCTCCCCTAGGAACCCCGGACTAGTAATCTATGAGCAGTTCTTC
TRBJ2-1 | TRBD2 | once | TRBV6-5 | CASRSSGSLNEQFF | TGTGCCAGCAGGTCTAGCGGGAGTCTTAATGAGCAGTTCTTC
TRBJ1-5 | . | . | TRBV5-1 | CASSFGERNQPQHF | TGCGCCAGCAGCTTCGGGGAAAGGAATCAGCCCCAGCATTTT
TRBJ2-7 | . | . | TRBV19 | CASSIGRGYEQYF | TGTGCCAGTAGTATTGGCAGGGGCTACGAGCAGTACTTC
TRBJ1-4 | TRBD1 | . | TRBV28 | CASGTGDHGTELFF | TGTGCCAGCGGGACAGGGGATCATGGGACGGAACTGTTTTTT
TRBJ2-7 | . | . | TRBV28 | CASSTPSAGLGYEQYF | TGTGCCAGCAGTACACCCTCGGCGGGGCTGGGTTACGAGCAGTACTTC
TRBJ2-7 | . | . | TRBV12-5 | CASGRVPYEQYF | TGTGCTAGTGGCCGAGTCCCTTACGAGCAGTACTTC
TRBJ2-1 | . | . | TRBV11-2 | CASSLALNTAVPSNEQFF | TGTGCCAGCAGCTTAGCACTAAATACGGCAGTCCCCTCCAATGAGCAGTTCTTC
TRBJ1-2 | TRBD1 | . | TRBV29-1 | CSVGGTGAVNGYTF | TGCAGCGTTGGAGGGACAGGGGCGGTAAATGGCTACACCTTC
TRBJ2-5 | . | . | TRBV28 | CASSLIGKEETQYF | TGTGCCAGCAGTTTGATAGGCAAGGAAGAGACCCAGTACTTC
TRBJ2-7 | TRBD2 | . | TRBV5-4 | CASSSRTSGREQYF | TGTGCCAGCAGTTCCCGGACTAGCGGGAGGGAGCAGTACTTC
TRBJ1-4 | . | . | TRBV2 | CASLGELGEKLFF | TGTGCCAGTCTAGGGGAGTTGGGTGAAAAACTGTTTTTT
TRBJ2-7 | . | . | TRBV19 | CASSITDNPYEQYF | TGTGCCAGTAGTATAACCGACAACCCCTACGAGCAGTACTTC
TRBJ2-7 | . | . | TRBV6-2/TRBV6-3 | CASSKTRTGTEQYF | TGTGCCAGCAGCAAGACACGAACAGGGACCGAGCAGTACTTC
TRBJ1-5 | . | . | TRBV20-1 | CSASPTGWVDQPQHF | TGCAGTGCTAGTCCCACGGGGTGGGTCGATCAGCCCCAGCATTTT
TRBJ2-2 | TRBD2 | few | TRBV28 | CASSFAGGGTGELFF | TGTGCCAGCAGTTTTGCGGGAGGGGGTACCGGGGAGCTGTTTTTT
TRBJ2-7 | . | once | TRBV6-1 | CASSEFYEQYF | TGTGCCAGCAGTGAATTTTACGAGCAGTACTTC
TRBJ2-7 | TRBD2 | . | TRBV18 | CASSQRDGTYEQYF | TGTGCCAGCTCGCAGCGGGACGGTACCTACGAGCAGTACTTC
TRBJ2-5 | TRBD1 | . | TRBV7-2 | CASSLARGSVRQETQYF | TGTGCCAGCAGCTTAGCCAGGGGGTCTGTTAGACAAGAGACCCAGTACTTC
TRBJ1-2 | . | few | TRBV6-5 | CGCQDPNYGYTF | TGTGGCTGCCAGGACCCTAACTATGGCTACACCTTC
TRBJ2-1 | TRBD2 | . | TRBV11-2 | CASSSGLAGDEQFF | TGTGCCAGCAGCTCCGGACTAGCGGGAGATGAGCAGTTCTTC
TRBJ2-7 | TRBD1 | . | TRBV7-9 | CASSSRDRAYEQYF | TGTGCCAGCAGCTCCCGGGACAGGGCCTACGAGCAGTACTTC
TRBJ1-4 | TRBD1 | . | TRBV7-2 | CASSTQGAANEKLFF | TGTGCCAGCTCAACCCAGGGGGCGGCTAATGAAAAACTGTTTTTT
TRBJ1-2 | TRBD1 | once | TRBV28 | CASSFILRGRFNGYTF | TGTGCCAGCAGTTTTATCCTGAGGGGGCGCTTTAATGGCTACACCTTC
TRBJ2-5 | . | . | TRBV12-3/TRBV12-4 | CASSPHREETQYF | TGTGCCAGCAGCCCCCACAGGGAAGAGACCCAGTACTTC
TRBJ2-1 | . | . | TRBV6-2/TRBV6-3 | CASSYLRKNGGSSYNEQFF | TGTGCCAGCAGTTACTTAAGGAAGAATGGGGGGAGCTCCTACAATGAGCAGTTCTTC
TRBJ1-6 | TRBD1 | . | TRBV27 | CASSSLQGTLHF | TGTGCCAGCAGTAGCCTACAGGGGACCCTCCACTTT
TRBJ1-1 | TRBD1 | . | TRBV6-5 | CASGPRDRAEAFF | TGTGCCAGCGGCCCGAGGGACAGGGCGGAGGCTTTCTTT
TRBJ1-2 | . | . | TRBV24-1 | CATGKDSTSGYTF | TGTGCCACAGGGAAGGACAGTACAAGTGGCTACACCTTC
TRBJ2-5 | TRBD2 | . | TRBV11-3 | CASSSTGTSGRETQYF | TGTGCCAGCAGCTCGACCGGGACTAGCGGGAGGGAGACCCAGTACTTC
TRBJ2-1 | TRBD2 | . | TRBV10-2 | CASKASGRFNEQFF | TGCGCCAGCAAGGCTAGCGGGAGGTTTAATGAGCAGTTCTTC
TRBJ2-1 | TRBD2 | . | TRBV9 | CASSVALSVTSGSNEQFF | TGTGCCAGCAGCGTAGCTTTATCGGTAACTAGCGGGAGCAATGAGCAGTTCTTC
TRBJ2-7 | TRBD2 | . | TRBV28 | CASSSLPGGPRGSYEQYF | TGTGCCAGCAGTTCCTTACCGGGAGGGCCGAGGGGATCATACGAGCAGTACTTC
TRBJ2-2 | . | . | TRBV6-5 | CASSSDGNTGELFF | TGTGCCAGCAGTTCCGACGGGAACACCGGGGAGCTGTTTTTT
TRBJ2-6 | TRBD2 | . | TRBV6-6 | CASSRLAGGPGANVLTF | TGTGCCAGCAGCCGACTAGCGGGAGGACCTGGGGCCAACGTCCTGACTTTC